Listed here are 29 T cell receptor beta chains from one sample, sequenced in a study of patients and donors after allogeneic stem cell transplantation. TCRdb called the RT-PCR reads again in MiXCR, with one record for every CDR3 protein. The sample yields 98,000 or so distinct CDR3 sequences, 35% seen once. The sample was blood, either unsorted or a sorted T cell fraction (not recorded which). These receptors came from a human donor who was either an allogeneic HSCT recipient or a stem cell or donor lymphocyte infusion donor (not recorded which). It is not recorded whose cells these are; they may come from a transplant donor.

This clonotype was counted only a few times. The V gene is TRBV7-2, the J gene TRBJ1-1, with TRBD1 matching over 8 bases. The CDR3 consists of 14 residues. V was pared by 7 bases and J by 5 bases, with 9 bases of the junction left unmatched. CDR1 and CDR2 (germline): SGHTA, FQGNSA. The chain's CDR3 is CASNYQGARTEAFF. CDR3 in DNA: TGTGCCAGCAACTACCAGGGGGCGAGGACTGAAGCTTTCTTT.

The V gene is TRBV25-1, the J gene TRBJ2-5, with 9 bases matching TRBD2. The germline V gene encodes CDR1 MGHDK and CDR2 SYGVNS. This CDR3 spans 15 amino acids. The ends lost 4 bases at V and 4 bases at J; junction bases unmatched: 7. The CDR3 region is CASSGASGNLETQYF. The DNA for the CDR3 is TGTGCCAGCAGTGGAGCTAGCGGGAACCTAGAGACCCAGTACTTC.

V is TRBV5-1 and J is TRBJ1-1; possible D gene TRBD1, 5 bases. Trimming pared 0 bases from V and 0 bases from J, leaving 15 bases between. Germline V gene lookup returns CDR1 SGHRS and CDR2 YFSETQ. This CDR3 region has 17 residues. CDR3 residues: CASSLASGLEVNTEAFF. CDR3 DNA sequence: TGCGCCAGCAGCTTGGCATCGGGGCTCGAGGTGAACACTGAAGCTTTCTTT.

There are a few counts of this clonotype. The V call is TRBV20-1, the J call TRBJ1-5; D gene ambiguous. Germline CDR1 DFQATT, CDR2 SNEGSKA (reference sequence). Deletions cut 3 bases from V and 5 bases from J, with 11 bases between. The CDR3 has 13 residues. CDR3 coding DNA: TGCAGTGCTAGTACCGACGGGGATCAGCCCCAGCATTTT. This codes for CSASTDGDQPQHF.

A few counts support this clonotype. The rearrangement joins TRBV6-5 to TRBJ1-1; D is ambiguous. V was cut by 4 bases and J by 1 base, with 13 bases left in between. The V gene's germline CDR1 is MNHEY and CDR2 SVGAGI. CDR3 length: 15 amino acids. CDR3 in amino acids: CASSSVGLRNTEAFF. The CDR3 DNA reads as TGTGCCAGCAGTTCTGTTGGACTTAGGAACACTGAAGCTTTCTTT.

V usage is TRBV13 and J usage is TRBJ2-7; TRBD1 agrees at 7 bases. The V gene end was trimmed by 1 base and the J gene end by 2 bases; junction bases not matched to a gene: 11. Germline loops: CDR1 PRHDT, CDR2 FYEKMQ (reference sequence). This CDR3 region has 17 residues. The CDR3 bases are TGTGCCAGCAGCTTAGTCCGATCAAGACAGGGTGCCTACGAGCAGTACTTC. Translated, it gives CASSLVRSRQGAYEQYF.

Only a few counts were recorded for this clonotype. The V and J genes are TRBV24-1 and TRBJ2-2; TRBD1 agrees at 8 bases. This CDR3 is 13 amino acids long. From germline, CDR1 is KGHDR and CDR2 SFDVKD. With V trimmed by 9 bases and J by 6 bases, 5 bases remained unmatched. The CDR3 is CATSGGVPGELFF. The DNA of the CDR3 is TGTGCCACCTCAGGGGGCGTCCCCGGGGAGCTGTTTTTT.

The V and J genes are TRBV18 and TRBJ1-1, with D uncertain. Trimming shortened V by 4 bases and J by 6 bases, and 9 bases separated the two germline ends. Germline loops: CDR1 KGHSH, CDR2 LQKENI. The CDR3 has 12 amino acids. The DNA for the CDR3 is TGTGCCAGCTCACAAAGGGAGGCTGAAGCTTTCTTT. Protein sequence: CASSQREAEAFF.

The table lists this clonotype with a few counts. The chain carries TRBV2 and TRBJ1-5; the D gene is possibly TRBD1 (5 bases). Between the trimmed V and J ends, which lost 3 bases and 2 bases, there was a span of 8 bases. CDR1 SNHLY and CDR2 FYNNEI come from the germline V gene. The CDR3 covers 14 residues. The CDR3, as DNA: TGTGCCAGCAGTGAGGAACAGGGCAATCAGCCCCAGCATTTT. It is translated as CASSEEQGNQPQHF. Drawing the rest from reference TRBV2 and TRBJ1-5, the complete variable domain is EPEVTQTPSHQVTQMGQEVILRCVPISNHLYFYWYRQILGQKVEFLVSFYNNEISEKSEIFDDQFSVERPDGSNFTLKIRSTKLEDSAMYFCASSEEQGNQPQHFGDGTRLSIL.

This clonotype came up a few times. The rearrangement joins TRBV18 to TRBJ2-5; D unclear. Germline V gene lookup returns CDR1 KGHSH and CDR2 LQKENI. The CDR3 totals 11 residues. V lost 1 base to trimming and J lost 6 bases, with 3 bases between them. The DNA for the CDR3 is TGTGCCAGCTCACCACGTAAGACCCAGTACTTC. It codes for CASSPRKTQYF.

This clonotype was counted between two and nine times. In DNA, the CDR3 is TGTGCCAGCAGCTGGGGACAGGGCGGAGAAAAACTGTTTTTT. The encoded protein is CASSWGQGGEKLFF. The rearrangement joins TRBV7-2 to TRBJ1-4; 9 positions agree with TRBD1. CDR3 length: 14 residues. Germline lookup yields CDR1 SGHTA and CDR2 FQGNSA. With V trimmed by 4 bases and J by 8 bases, 5 bases remained unmatched.

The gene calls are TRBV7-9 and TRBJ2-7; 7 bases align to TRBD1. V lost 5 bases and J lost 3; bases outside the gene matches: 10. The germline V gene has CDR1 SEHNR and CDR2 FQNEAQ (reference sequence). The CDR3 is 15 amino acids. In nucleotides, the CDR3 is TGTGCCAGCAGCCCAGTACCGGGACAGAACTACGAGCAGTACTTC. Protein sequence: CASSPVPGQNYEQYF. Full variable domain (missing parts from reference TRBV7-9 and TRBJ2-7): DTGVSQNPRHKITKRGQNVTFRCDPISEHNRLYWYRQTLGQGPEFLTYFQNEAQLEKSRLLSDRFSAERPKGSFSTLEIQRTEQGDSAMYLCASSPVPGQNYEQYFGPGTRLTVT.

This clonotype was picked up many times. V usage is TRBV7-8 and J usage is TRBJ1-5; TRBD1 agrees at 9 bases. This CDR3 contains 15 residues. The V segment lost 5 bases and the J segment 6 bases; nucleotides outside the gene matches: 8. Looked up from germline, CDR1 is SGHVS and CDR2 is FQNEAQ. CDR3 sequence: CASSKDRGDVQPQHF. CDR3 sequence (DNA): TGTGCCAGCAGCAAGGACAGGGGAGATGTTCAGCCCCAGCATTTT. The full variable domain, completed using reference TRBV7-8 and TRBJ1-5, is GAGVSQSPRYKVAKRGQDVALRCDPISGHVSLFWYQQALGQGPEFLTYFQNEAQLDKSGLPSDRFFAERPEGSVSTLKIQRTQQEDSAVYLCASSKDRGDVQPQHFGDGTRLSIL.

The CDR3 nucleotides read TGCAGTGCTCGACACAGGAAGGACTATGGCTACACCTTC. It encodes CSARHRKDYGYTF. The rearrangement joins TRBV20-1 to TRBJ1-2, with D perhaps matching TRBD1 (5 bases). V lost 5 bases, J lost 3 bases, and 13 bases lay in between. Germline-derived CDR1 and CDR2 are DFQATT and SNEGSKA (reference sequence). The CDR3 covers 13 residues.

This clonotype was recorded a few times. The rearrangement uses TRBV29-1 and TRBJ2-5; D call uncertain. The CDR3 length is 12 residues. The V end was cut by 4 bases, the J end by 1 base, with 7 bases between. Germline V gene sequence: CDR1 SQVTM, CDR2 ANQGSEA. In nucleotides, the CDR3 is TGCAGCGTTGTCGCAGTCCAAGAGACCCAGTACTTC. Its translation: CSVVAVQETQYF.

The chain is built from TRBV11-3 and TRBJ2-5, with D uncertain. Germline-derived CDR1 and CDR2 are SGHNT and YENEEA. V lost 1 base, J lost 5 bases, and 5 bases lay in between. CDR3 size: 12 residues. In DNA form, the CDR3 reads TGTGCCAGCAGCTTAGCCGAGGAGACCCAGTACTTC. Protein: CASSLAEETQYF.

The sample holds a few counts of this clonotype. In DNA, the CDR3 is TGCAGTGCTAGAGAAGCAGCCACGAACACCGGGGAGCTGTTTTTT. Protein: CSAREAATNTGELFF. The rearrangement links TRBV20-1 to TRBJ2-2; no firm D call. The CDR3 spans 15 residues. V lost 0 bases and J lost 0, with 8 bases in between. Germline V lookup: CDR1 DFQATT, CDR2 SNEGSKA (reference sequence).

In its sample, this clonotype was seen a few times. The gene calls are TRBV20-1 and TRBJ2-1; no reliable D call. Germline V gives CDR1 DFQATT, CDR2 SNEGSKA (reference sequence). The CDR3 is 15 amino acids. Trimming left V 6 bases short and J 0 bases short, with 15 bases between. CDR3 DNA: TGCAGTGCCCCCTCAGCTGCAGCCTCCTACAATGAGCAGTTCTTC. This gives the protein CSAPSAAASYNEQFF.

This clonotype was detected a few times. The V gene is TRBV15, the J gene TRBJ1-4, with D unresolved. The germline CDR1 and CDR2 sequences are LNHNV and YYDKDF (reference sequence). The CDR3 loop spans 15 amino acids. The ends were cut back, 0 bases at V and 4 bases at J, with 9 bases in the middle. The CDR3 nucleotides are TGTGCCACCAGCAGAGATCAAGGGATTAATGAAAAACTGTTTTTT. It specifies CATSRDQGINEKLFF. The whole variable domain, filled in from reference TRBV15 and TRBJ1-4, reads DAMVIQNPRYQVTQFGKPVTLSCSQTLNHNVMYWYQQKSSQAPKLLFHYYDKDFNNEADTPDNFQSRRPNTSFCFLDIRSPGLGDTAMYLCATSRDQGINEKLFFGSGTQLSVL.

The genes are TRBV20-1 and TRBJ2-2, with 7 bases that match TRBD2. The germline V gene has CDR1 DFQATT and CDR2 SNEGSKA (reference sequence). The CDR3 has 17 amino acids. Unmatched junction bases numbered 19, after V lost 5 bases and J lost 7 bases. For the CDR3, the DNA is TGCAGTGCTTACGACCGGGACTATAATTCGCTGGACGGGGAGCTGTTTTTT. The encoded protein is CSAYDRDYNSLDGELFF.

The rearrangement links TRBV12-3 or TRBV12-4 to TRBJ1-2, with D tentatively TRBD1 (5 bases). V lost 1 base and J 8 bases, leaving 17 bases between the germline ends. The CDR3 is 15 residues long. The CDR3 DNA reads TGTGCCAGCAGTTTAGTACCGGGGCGGGGTATGGGCTACACCTTC. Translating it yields CASSLVPGRGMGYTF.

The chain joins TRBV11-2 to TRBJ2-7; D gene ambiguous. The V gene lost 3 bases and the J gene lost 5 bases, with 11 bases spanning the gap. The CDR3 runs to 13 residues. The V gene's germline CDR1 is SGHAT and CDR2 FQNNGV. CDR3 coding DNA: TGTGCCAGCAGCTTGGGCCAAGAGGACGAGCAGTACTTC. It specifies CASSLGQEDEQYF.

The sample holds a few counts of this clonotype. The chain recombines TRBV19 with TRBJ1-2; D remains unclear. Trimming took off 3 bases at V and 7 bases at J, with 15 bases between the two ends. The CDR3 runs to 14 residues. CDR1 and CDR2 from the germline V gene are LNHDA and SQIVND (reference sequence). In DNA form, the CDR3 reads TGTGCCAGTAGTATGGTGGCGGGGAGCATTGGCTACACCTTC. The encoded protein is CASSMVAGSIGYTF.

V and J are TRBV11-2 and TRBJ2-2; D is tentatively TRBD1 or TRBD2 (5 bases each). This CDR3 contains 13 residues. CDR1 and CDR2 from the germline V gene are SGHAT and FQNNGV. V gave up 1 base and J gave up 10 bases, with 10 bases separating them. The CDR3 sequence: CASSLGGRAELFF. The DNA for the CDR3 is TGTGCCAGCAGCTTAGGGGGACGCGCGGAGCTGTTTTTT.

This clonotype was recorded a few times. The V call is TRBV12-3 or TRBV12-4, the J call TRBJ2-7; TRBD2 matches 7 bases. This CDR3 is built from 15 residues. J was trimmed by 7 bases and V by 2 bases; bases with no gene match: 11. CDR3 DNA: TGTGCCAGCAGTTTACTTCCAGGGAGGGTGTGGGAGCAGTACTTC. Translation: CASSLLPGRVWEQYF.

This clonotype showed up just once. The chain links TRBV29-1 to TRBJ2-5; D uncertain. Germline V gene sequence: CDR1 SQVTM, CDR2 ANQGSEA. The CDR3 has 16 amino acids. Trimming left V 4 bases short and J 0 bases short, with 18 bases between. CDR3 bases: TGCAGCGTTGGAAATCAGGCTTGGTGGGACCAAGAGACCCAGTACTTC. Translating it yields CSVGNQAWWDQETQYF. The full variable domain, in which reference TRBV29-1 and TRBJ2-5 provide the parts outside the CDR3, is SAVISQKPSRDICQRGTSLTIQCQVDSQVTMMFWYRQQPGQSLTLIATANQGSEATYESGFVIDKFPISRPNLTFSTLTVSNMSPEDSSIYLCSVGNQAWWDQETQYFGPGTRLLVL.

CDR3 in DNA: TGCAGTGCTAGAGATCCGTGGAGCAATCAGCCCCAGCATTTT. Translating gives CSARDPWSNQPQHF. The rearrangement joins TRBV20-1 to TRBJ1-5, with D uncertain. V lost 0 bases, J lost 1 base, and 7 bases lay in between. This CDR3 region has 14 residues. Germline CDR1 and CDR2: DFQATT and SNEGSKA (reference sequence).

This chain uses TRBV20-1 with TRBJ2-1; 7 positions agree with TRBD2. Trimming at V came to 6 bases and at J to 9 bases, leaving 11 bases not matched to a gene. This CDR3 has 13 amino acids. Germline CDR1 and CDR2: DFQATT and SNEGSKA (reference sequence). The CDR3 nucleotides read TGCAGTGCCTGGGGCGGGAGTCCTCTTGAGCAGTTCTTC. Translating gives CSAWGGSPLEQFF.

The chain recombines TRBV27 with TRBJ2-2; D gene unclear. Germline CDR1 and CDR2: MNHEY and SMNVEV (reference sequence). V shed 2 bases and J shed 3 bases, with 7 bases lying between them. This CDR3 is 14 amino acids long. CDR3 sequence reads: CASSLQADTGELFF. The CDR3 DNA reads TGTGCCAGCAGTTTACAGGCAGACACCGGGGAGCTGTTTTTT.